The 23 T cell receptor beta chains below come from one sample, sequenced in a study of T cells in localized non-small cell lung cancer. TCRdb's table, derived via immunoSEQ multiplex PCR, lists solely in-frame clones and lacks some. The sample has 35,000 to 45,000 clones, 88% seen once. Sequenced here: peripheral blood, sampled before any cancer treatment. The receptors come from a female donor older than 55 with stage I squamous cell lung carcinoma.

V usage is TRBV9 and J usage is TRBJ1-4; D gene ambiguous. The CDR3 spans 16 residues. V was clipped by 0 bases and J by 6 bases, with 15 bases between them. CDR1 is SGDLS, CDR2 YYNGEE, per germline. The CDR3 region has the DNA TGTGCCAGCAGCGTAGCTACGGGCAGCCTTGATGAAAAACTGTTTTTT. Its translation: CASSVATGSLDEKLFF.

This clone was found a few times. CDR3: CASSSPGLSGANVLTF. The CDR3 DNA is TGTGCCAGTAGTAGTCCGGGACTCTCTGGGGCCAACGTCCTGACTTTC. V and J are TRBV19 and TRBJ2-6; maybe TRBD2 (6 bases). Germline CDR1 reads LNHDA; CDR2 reads SQIVND (reference sequence). Trimming pared 4 bases from V and 0 bases from J, leaving 10 bases between. The CDR3 runs 16 residues. Drawing the rest from reference TRBV19 and TRBJ2-6, the complete variable domain is DGGITQSPKYLFRKEGQNVTLSCEQNLNHDAMYWYRQDPGQGLRLIYYSQIVNDFQKGDIAEGYSVSREKKESFPLTVTSAQKNPTAFYLCASSSPGLSGANVLTFGAGSRLTVL.

This rearrangement joins TRBV7-2 to TRBJ2-3, with 7 bases identical to TRBD2. CDR3 length: 14 residues. Germline lookup yields CDR1 SGHTA and CDR2 FQGNSA. The V gene end was trimmed by 6 bases and the J gene end by 0 bases; junction bases not matched to a gene: 3. CDR3 DNA sequence: TGTGCCAGCAGGGGACTATTAAGCACAGATACGCAGTATTTT. This sequence encodes CASRGLLSTDTQYF.

This clone was recorded only once. The chain employs TRBV5-8 and TRBJ2-3, with a tentative D call TRBD2 (6 bases). CDR3 length: 16 amino acids. CDR1 and CDR2 from the germline V gene are SGHTS and YDEGEE. V lost 0 bases, J lost 2 bases, and 13 bases lay in between. CDR3 sequence: CASSLAGEVTTDTQYF. CDR3 coding DNA: TGTGCCAGCAGCTTGGCCGGGGAGGTGACCACAGATACGCAGTATTTT.

The chain recombines TRBV27 with TRBJ2-7; possibly TRBD2 for D (6 bases). V was cut by 2 bases and J by 3 bases, with 11 bases left in between. This CDR3 has 14 amino acids. Germline V gene sequence: CDR1 MNHEY, CDR2 SMNVEV (reference sequence). DNA for the CDR3: TGTGCCAGCAGTTTAGGGACTTTTCACTACGAGCAGTACTTC. Its translation: CASSLGTFHYEQYF.

This clone was recorded once. CDR3 nucleotide sequence: TGTGCCTGGAGTGGCCGGACTAGCGGGAGGGATCCCCGGGGGACCCAGTACTTC. It is translated as CAWSGRTSGRDPRGTQYF. The chain uses TRBV30 and TRBJ2-5; TRBD2 agrees at 15 bases. The CDR3 is 18 amino acids. J was trimmed by 7 bases and V by 1 base; bases with no gene match: 13. CDR1 and CDR2 (germline): GTSNPN, SVGIG (reference sequence).

The chain links TRBV6-6 to TRBJ1-5; TRBD1 might be the D (6 bases). Germline V gives CDR1 MNHNY, CDR2 SVGAGI (reference sequence). V was clipped by 6 bases and J by 4 bases, with 13 bases between them. CDR3 length equals 14 residues. The CDR3 loop reads CASRKGDGNQPQHF. The CDR3 DNA sequence: TGTGCCAGCAGAAAGGGGGACGGGAATCAGCCCCAGCATTTT.

The chain couples TRBV7-2 to TRBJ2-2; D gene uncertain. The ends were cut back, 5 bases at V and 8 bases at J, with 9 bases in the middle. The CDR3 spans 12 residues. Germline CDR1 is SGHTA and CDR2 is FQGNSA. This CDR3 is CASSQVLGELFF. The CDR3 bases are TGTGCCAGCAGCCAAGTTCTGGGGGAGCTGTTTTTT.

V gene TRBV5-1 combines with J gene TRBJ2-5; TRBD2 matches 7 bases. CDR3 size: 14 residues. The V segment lost 4 bases and the J segment 5 bases; nucleotides outside the gene matches: 8. CDR1 is SGHRS and CDR2 is YFSETQ in the germline V gene. CDR3 region: CASSTLGLSETQYF. The CDR3 bases are TGCGCCAGCAGCACGTTGGGACTATCGGAGACCCAGTACTTC.

The rearrangement uses TRBV13 and TRBJ2-2, with D possibly being TRBD2 (6 bases). Germline lookup yields CDR1 PRHDT and CDR2 FYEKMQ (reference sequence). V was trimmed by 5 bases and J by 5 bases, leaving 18 bases between them. The CDR3 totals 16 residues. The CDR3 is CASSHPRGSGTGELFF. CDR3 nucleotides: TGTGCCAGCAGCCATCCTCGGGGGAGTGGAACCGGGGAGCTGTTTTTT.

V gene TRBV6-5 combines with J gene TRBJ2-5; tentatively, D is TRBD2 (5 bases). Germline V CDR1 and CDR2: MNHEY, SVGAGI. The length of the CDR3 is 12 residues. Deletions cut 5 bases from V and 2 bases from J, with 6 bases between. The CDR3 reads CASSRGQETQYF. The CDR3 coding sequence is TGTGCCAGCAGTCGGGGACAAGAGACCCAGTACTTC.

This clone showed up just once. The V gene is TRBV20-1, the J gene TRBJ2-7; D is ambiguous. Per germline, CDR1 DFQATT and CDR2 SNEGSKA (reference sequence). The CDR3 sequence is 11 residues long. V lost 3 bases and J 5 bases, leaving 8 bases between the germline ends. CDR3 DNA sequence: TGCAGTGCTAGTAGGGCCCACGAGCAGTACTTC. This encodes CSASRAHEQYF.

This clone was detected once. The chain couples TRBV7-2 to TRBJ2-2, with 8 bases identical to TRBD1. CDR1 is SGHTA, CDR2 FQGNSA, per germline. The CDR3 totals 17 residues. The ends lost 1 base at V and 6 bases at J; junction bases unmatched: 10. The CDR3 DNA is TGTGCCAGCAGCTTAGGACAGGGGTTTGGGGTTGCCGGGGAGCTGTTTTTT. Translated, it gives CASSLGQGFGVAGELFF.

CDR3 amino acids: CASSLLQGGGYTF. For the CDR3, the DNA is TGCGCCAGCAGCTTGCTGCAGGGTGGCGGCTACACCTTC. The J gene is TRBJ1-2, the V gene TRBV5-1, with TRBD1 as a possible D gene (5 bases). V was trimmed by 1 base and J by 8 bases, leaving 12 bases between them. Per germline, CDR1 SGHRS and CDR2 YFSETQ. The CDR3 sequence is 13 residues long.

V gene TRBV19 combines with J gene TRBJ2-3, with 7 positions matching TRBD2. The V and J ends lost 5 bases and 2 bases, in that order; junction bases with no gene match: 7. CDR1 is LNHDA, CDR2 SQIVND, per germline (reference sequence). The CDR3 extends over 15 amino acids. The CDR3 protein is CASSVSAGFTDTQYF. The CDR3 nucleotides are TGTGCCAGTAGTGTATCAGCGGGATTCACAGATACGCAGTATTTT.

This chain joins TRBV4-1 and TRBJ1-3; perhaps TRBD1 as D (5 bases). V shed 1 base and J shed 2 bases, with 6 bases lying between them. The CDR3 sequence is 14 residues long. CDR1 and CDR2 from the germline V gene are MGHRA and YSYEKL. The CDR3 here is CASSQGRAGNTIYF. Written as DNA, the CDR3 is TGCGCCAGCAGCCAAGGCAGGGCTGGAAACACCATATATTTT.

The V and J genes are TRBV29-1 and TRBJ1-2; D might be TRBD1 (6 bases). The length of the CDR3 is 13 residues. In germline, CDR1 is SQVTM, CDR2 ANQGSEA. Trimming took off 1 base at V and 5 bases at J, with 11 bases between the two ends. For the CDR3, the DNA is TGCAGCGTTGAAGGGCAGGGGACGTATGGCTACACCTTC. Protein: CSVEGQGTYGYTF. Combining the CDR3 with reference TRBV29-1 and TRBJ1-2 gives the whole variable domain SAVISQKPSRDICQRGTSLTIQCQVDSQVTMMFWYRQQPGQSLTLIATANQGSEATYESGFVIDKFPISRPNLTFSTLTVSNMSPEDSSIYLCSVEGQGTYGYTFGSGTRLTVV.

The chain carries TRBV7-3 and TRBJ2-7; TRBD2 aligns across 12 bases. This CDR3 has 14 amino acids. V dropped 5 bases and J dropped 6; count of bases not matched to a gene: 5. CDR1 SGHTA and CDR2 FQGTGA come from the germline V gene. The CDR3 nucleotides are TGTGCCAGCAGCGAGACTAGCGGGAGTGGCGAGCAGTACTTC. It codes for CASSETSGSGEQYF.

The genes are TRBV7-6 and TRBJ2-1, with 13 bases identical to TRBD2. Germline V gene lookup returns CDR1 SGHVS and CDR2 FNYEAQ. The J segment lost 5 bases and the V segment lost 5 bases, leaving 6 bases of the junction unmatched. The CDR3 is 16 residues long. DNA of the CDR3: TGTGCCAGCAGCCCCGAACTAGCGGGAGGGAACAATGAGCAGTTCTTC. Its translation: CASSPELAGGNNEQFF.

V and J are TRBV9 and TRBJ2-1; either TRBD1 or TRBD2 may supply D (5 bases each). Trimming left V 3 bases short and J 0 bases short, with 7 bases between. CDR1 is SGDLS and CDR2 is YYNGEE in the germline V gene. This CDR3 contains 14 residues. The CDR3 loop reads CASSGGSSYNEQFF. CDR3 in DNA: TGTGCCAGCAGCGGGGGGAGCTCCTACAATGAGCAGTTCTTC.

The genes are TRBV18 and TRBJ1-1; D gene ambiguous. Between the trimmed V and J ends, which lost 0 bases and 0 bases, there was a span of 11 bases. Per the germline V gene, CDR1 is KGHSH and CDR2 is LQKENI. The CDR3 length is 16 residues. The CDR3 protein is CASSPPGKSMNTEAFF. The CDR3 nucleotides are TGTGCCAGCTCACCACCAGGGAAGAGTATGAACACTGAAGCTTTCTTT.

J is TRBJ2-3 and V is TRBV7-6, with D possibly TRBD2 on 6 matching bases. The ends were cut back, 4 bases at V and 1 base at J, with 18 bases in the middle. The CDR3 runs to 17 residues. CDR1 SGHVS and CDR2 FNYEAQ come from the germline V gene. The CDR3 protein is CASSSRGGTQGTDTQYF. The DNA of the CDR3 is TGTGCCAGCAGCTCACGTGGCGGGACTCAGGGCACAGATACGCAGTATTTT.

The sample holds one count of this clone. This rearrangement joins TRBV5-1 to TRBJ2-3, with D possibly matching TRBD1 (5 bases). V was clipped by 3 bases and J by 1 base, with 15 bases between them. CDR3 length: 16 residues. The germline CDR1 and CDR2 sequences are SGHRS and YFSETQ. The CDR3 region is CASSSEGDRGTDTQYF. The CDR3 nucleotides are TGCGCCAGCAGCTCCGAAGGGGATCGAGGCACAGATACGCAGTATTTT.